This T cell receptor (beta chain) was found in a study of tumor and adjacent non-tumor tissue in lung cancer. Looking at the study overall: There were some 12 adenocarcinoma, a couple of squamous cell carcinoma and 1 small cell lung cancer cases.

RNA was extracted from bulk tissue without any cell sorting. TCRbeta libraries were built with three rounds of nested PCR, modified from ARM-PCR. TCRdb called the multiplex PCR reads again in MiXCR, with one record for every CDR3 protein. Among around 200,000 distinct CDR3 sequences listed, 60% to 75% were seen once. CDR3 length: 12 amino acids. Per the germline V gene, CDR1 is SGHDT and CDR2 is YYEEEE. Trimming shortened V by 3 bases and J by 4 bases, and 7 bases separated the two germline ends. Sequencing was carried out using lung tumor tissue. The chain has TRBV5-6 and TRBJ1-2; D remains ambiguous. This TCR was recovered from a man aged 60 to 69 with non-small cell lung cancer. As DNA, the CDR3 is TGTGCCAGCAGCTCTTCCAGCTATGGCTACACCTTC. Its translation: CASSSSSYGYTF.